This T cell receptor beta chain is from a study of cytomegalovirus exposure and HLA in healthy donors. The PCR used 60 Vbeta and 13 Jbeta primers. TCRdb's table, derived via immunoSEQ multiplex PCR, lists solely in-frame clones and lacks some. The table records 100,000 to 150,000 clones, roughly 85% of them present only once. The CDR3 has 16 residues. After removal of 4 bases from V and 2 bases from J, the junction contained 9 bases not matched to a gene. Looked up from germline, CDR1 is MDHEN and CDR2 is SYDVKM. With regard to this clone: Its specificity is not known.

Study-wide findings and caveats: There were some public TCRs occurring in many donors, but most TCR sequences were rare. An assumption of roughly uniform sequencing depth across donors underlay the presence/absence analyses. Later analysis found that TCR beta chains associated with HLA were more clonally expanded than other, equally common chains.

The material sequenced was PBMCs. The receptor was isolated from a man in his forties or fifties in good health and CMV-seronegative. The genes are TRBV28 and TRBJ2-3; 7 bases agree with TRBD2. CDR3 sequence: CASSSGLVAVTDTQYF. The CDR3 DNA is TGTGCCAGCAGTTCTGGACTAGTCGCGGTCACAGATACGCAGTATTTT.